This T cell receptor beta chain was captured in a study of low-dose radiotherapy and immunotherapy resistance in tumors. Overall study: Members of Cohort 1 were treated with 0.5 Gy per fraction every 2 weeks. The prescribed total PTV dose was 6.5 Gy. The regimen for patients comprised intravenous nivolumab 240 mg every two weeks plus intravenous ipilimumab 1 mg/kg every six weeks. Daily, from cycle 1 day 1 and for four cycles, patients took oral aspirin 300 mg.

Primers used for first-strand cDNA, a TRAV- and TRBV-specific set, covered both alpha and beta chains. The authors amplified TCRs for about 20 PCR cycles with a constant-region primer and a V-primer adapter. The isolated mRNA underwent amplification through in vitro transcription. TCRdb reprocessed the reads via MiXCR and lists one record per CDR3 protein. The data hold 10,000 to 15,000 distinct CDR3 sequences, with roughly 72% observed a single time. On this clonotype itself: Sequence at one end of the junction differs from germline and may be a read error.

This CDR3 has 18 amino acids. Germline CDR1 reads SGHTA; CDR2 reads FQGTGA. This receptor was taken from a human donor with advanced metastatic prostate, ovarian, gallbladder or colorectal cancer (not recorded which). This table probably holds off-target reads from a library built for another chain. This chain uses TRBV7-3 with TRBJ2-2; 7 bases align to TRBD1. The CDR3 sequence is CASSLLGSGQRNTGEPFF. The CDR3 DNA is TGTGCCAGCAGCCTCCTCGGATCGGGACAGAGAAACACCGGGGAGCCGTTTTTT.